The rows below give T cell receptor beta chains drawn from one sample of a study of cytomegalovirus exposure and HLA in healthy donors. TCRdb's copy holds only in-frame clones and misses some; the assay was immunoSEQ multiplex PCR. Of some 81,000 clones listed, more than 65% are singletons. Material for sequencing was PBMCs. All receptors derive from a woman in her thirties or forties in good health and CMV-seropositive. Each CDR3 is given with its conserved first and last residue. The D gene is left open where the match is weak. Part of the rows lack a size; the others show once, few, many or a class for expanded clones.

clone_size j_call cdr3_length v_call d_call cdr3_nt cdr3_aa
- TRBJ1-1 12 TRBV6-5 - TGTGCCAGCAGCCGCGCCAACACTGAAGCTTTCTTT CASSRANTEAFF
- TRBJ2-2 16 TRBV19 - TGTGCCAGTAGTATTGCGGGCAGGGGAAGCACCGGGGAGCTGTTTTTT CASSIAGRGSTGELFF
- TRBJ2-7 13 TRBV27 - TGTGCCAGCAGGGGAGGGGGCTCCTACGAGCAGTACTTC CASRGGGSYEQYF
once TRBJ2-1 15 TRBV13 TRBD1 TGTGCCAGCACTGGACAGGGGGACGTCTACAATGAGCAGTTCTTC CASTGQGDVYNEQFF
few TRBJ1-1 14 TRBV5-1 TRBD1 TGCGCCAGCAGCTTGATCGACAGGGACACTGAAGCTTTCTTT CASSLIDRDTEAFF
- TRBJ2-1 16 TRBV5-1 TRBD1 TGCGCCAGCAGCTTCGAGGGACAGGGGGCGTACAATGAGCAGTTCTTC CASSFEGQGAYNEQFF
once TRBJ2-6 14 TRBV10-3 - TGTGCCATCAGTGACCCCCAGGGGGCCAACGTCCTGACTTTC CAISDPQGANVLTF
- TRBJ1-4 14 TRBV2 - TGTGCCAGCAGTGAAAGGGCAGGGGATGAAAAACTGTTTTTT CASSERAGDEKLFF
- TRBJ2-3 17 TRBV30 TRBD2 TGTGCCTGGGGCCCTCCTAGCGGGACGATGGGATCAGATACGCAGTATTTT CAWGPPSGTMGSDTQYF
- TRBJ2-7 17 TRBV21-1 - TGTGCCAGCAGCAAGAACCCCCCACTCCTTACTTGGTACGAGCAGTACTTC CASSKNPPLLTWYEQYF
- TRBJ1-2 13 TRBV25-1 - TGTGCCAGCAGTCTGGGACATAACTATGGCTACCCCTTC CASSLGHNYGYPF
- TRBJ2-5 13 TRBV19 - TGTGCCAGTAGTGCGGGGCCCCAAGAGACCCAGTACTTC CASSAGPQETQYF
- TRBJ1-1 13 TRBV9 - TGTGCCAGCAGCCCGTCCTTACAGGCCGAAGCTTTCTTT CASSPSLQAEAFF
- TRBJ1-6 13 TRBV7-3 TRBD1 TGTGCCAGCAGCCAAGGGGGCAATTCACCCCTCCACTTT CASSQGGNSPLHF
once TRBJ2-5 11 TRBV2 - TGTGCCAGCAGTTGGAGAGAGACCCAGTACTTC CASSWRETQYF
- TRBJ2-7 14 TRBV6-5 TRBD2 TGTGCCAGCAGGCCAGGACTAGCGGGAGGGAGGCAGTACTTC CASRPGLAGGRQYF
- TRBJ2-7 15 TRBV10-1 - TGCGCCAGCAGTGAAAACAGGGGGGGCTCCTACGAGCAGTACTTC CASSENRGGSYEQYF
- TRBJ2-5 14 TRBV6-6 TRBD2 TGTGCCAGCAATGGGCGGGGGAGCCAAGAGACCCAGTACTTC CASNGRGSQETQYF
- TRBJ1-1 13 TRBV27 - TGTGCCAGCAGCTACAAGGAGACCACTGAAGCTTTCTTT CASSYKETTEAFF
- TRBJ2-2 15 TRBV27 TRBD2 TGTGCCAGCAGTTTAAGTCTAGCGGGTACCGGGGAGCTGTTTTTT CASSLSLAGTGELFF
- TRBJ2-2 13 TRBV10-3 - TGTGCCATCGCCATCGGGAACACCGGGGAGCTGTTTTTT CAIAIGNTGELFF
- TRBJ1-4 14 TRBV25-1 - TGTGCCAGCAGACGAGGGACTGCGGATGAAAAACTGTTTTTT CASRRGTADEKLFF
few TRBJ1-1 15 TRBV11-2 - TGTGCCAGCAGCCAATCGGGTCATTCGAACACTGAAGCTTTCTTT CASSQSGHSNTEAFF
once TRBJ2-1 15 TRBV7-9 - TGTGCCAGCAGCGCACGGGGGAGCTCCTACAATGAGCAGTTCTTC CASSARGSSYNEQFF
- TRBJ1-2 11 TRBV19 - TGTGCCAGCGGACAGACATATGGCTACACCTTC CASGQTYGYTF
- TRBJ2-2 15 TRBV5-1 - TGCGCCAGCAGCGCACAAGGACAGTACACCGGGGAGCTGTTTTTT CASSAQGQYTGELFF
- TRBJ2-1 17 TRBV5-1 TRBD2 TGCGCCAGCAGCCCACAAAAAACTAGCGGGGGGACCAATGAGCAGTTCTTC CASSPQKTSGGTNEQFF
- TRBJ2-3 17 TRBV7-2 - TGTGCCAGCAGCTCCCTCCCTGGGCGGGGGCACACAGATACGCAGTATTTT CASSSLPGRGHTDTQYF
- TRBJ2-6 17 TRBV29-1 TRBD1 TGCAGCGTTCGCGGACAGGGGGCTGTGTTAGGGGCCAACGTCCTGACTTTC CSVRGQGAVLGANVLTF
- TRBJ1-2 16 TRBV28 TRBD1 TGTGCCAGCAGGGGAGAGGACAGGAATTCTCAATATGGCTACACCTTC CASRGEDRNSQYGYTF
- TRBJ2-3 17 TRBV9 - TGTGCCAGCAGCGTAAGCGGGTACACACCACAAACAGATACGCAGTATTTT CASSVSGYTPQTDTQYF
- TRBJ1-2 16 TRBV30 TRBD1 TGTGCCTGGAGTGTACGGCCAGGGGGCACTTCCAATGGCTACACCTTC CAWSVRPGGTSNGYTF
once TRBJ2-7 14 TRBV7-8 TRBD2 TGTGCCAGCCTGAGTTCTAGCGGGAGCCACGAGCAGTACTTC CASLSSSGSHEQYF
- TRBJ2-3 13 TRBV29-1 - TGCAGCGTTGATGGACAGAACACAGATACGCAGTATTTT CSVDGQNTDTQYF
- TRBJ1-2 15 TRBV4-1 TRBD1 TGCGCCAGCAGCCCCCGACAGGGCGAAGACTATGGCTACACCTTC CASSPRQGEDYGYTF
- TRBJ1-6 15 TRBV6-5 TRBD1 TGTGCCAGCAGTTACTCGACAGGGGTAAATTCACCCCTCCACTTT CASSYSTGVNSPLHF
few TRBJ2-7 13 TRBV5-5 TRBD1 TGTGCCAGCAGCTTAGGGACAGGGTACGAGCAGTACTTC CASSLGTGYEQYF
- TRBJ1-2 13 TRBV19 TRBD1 TGTGCCACTACGGGACAGGGGAACTATGGCTACACCTTC CATTGQGNYGYTF
- TRBJ2-3 17 TRBV6-1 TRBD2 TGTGCCAGCAGTGCAATACAGCGGGGGTTTAGCACAGATACGCAGTATTTT CASSAIQRGFSTDTQYF
- TRBJ1-2 13 TRBV5-6 TRBD1 TGTGCCAGCAGCCGGACAGGGATATACTCGGACACCTTC CASSRTGIYSDTF
- TRBJ1-6 15 TRBV11-1 - TGTGCCAGCAGCTTGACAGACTCCTATAATTCACCCCTCCACTTT CASSLTDSYNSPLHF
- TRBJ2-1 16 TRBV6-5 TRBD2 TGTGCCAGCAGTTACTCCCTAGCGGGAGGATCCCATGAGCAGTTCTTC CASSYSLAGGSHEQFF
- TRBJ2-6 17 TRBV4-2 - TGTGCCAGCAGCCAAGTGGCAGGGGTAACCGGGGCCAACGTCCTGACTTTC CASSQVAGVTGANVLTF
- TRBJ1-2 12 TRBV19 - TGTGCCAGTAGTCCCGACTTAGATGGCTACACCTTC CASSPDLDGYTF
once TRBJ2-6 15 TRBV9 - TGTGCCAGCAGCGTAATGAGCTCTGGGGCCAACGTCCTGACTTTC CASSVMSSGANVLTF
- TRBJ2-7 14 TRBV19 TRBD1 TGTGCCAGTAGTCTCGGGACAGGAAACTACGAGCAGTACTTC CASSLGTGNYEQYF
once TRBJ1-4 13 TRBV18 - TGTGCCAGCTCACCGGACGTGGGACTGCCTTTCGATTTT CASSPDVGLPFDF
once TRBJ1-2 15 TRBV19 TRBD1 TGTGCCAGTAAGGACAGGGGGCGCGAGCACTATGGCTACACCTTC CASKDRGREHYGYTF
- TRBJ2-7 13 TRBV6-6 TRBD1 TGTGCCAGCACAGACAGGGTCGGCTACGAGCAGTACTTC CASTDRVGYEQYF
- TRBJ1-2 14 TRBV5-1 - TGCGCCAGCAGCTTGTGGGGAGAAAACTATGGCTACACCTTC CASSLWGENYGYTF
- TRBJ1-5 18 TRBV4-1 TRBD1 TGCGCCAGCAGCCTCACCCAGGGGACAGGGAGTCGCAATCAGCCCCAGCATTTT CASSLTQGTGSRNQPQHF
- TRBJ1-1 15 TRBV5-4 - TGTGCCAGCAGCTTAGCCGGACATACGAACACTGAAGCTTTCTTT CASSLAGHTNTEAFF
- TRBJ1-2 14 TRBV19 - TGTGCCAGTAGTCAGCAGGGTGGGCCCTATGGCTACACCTTC CASSQQGGPYGYTF